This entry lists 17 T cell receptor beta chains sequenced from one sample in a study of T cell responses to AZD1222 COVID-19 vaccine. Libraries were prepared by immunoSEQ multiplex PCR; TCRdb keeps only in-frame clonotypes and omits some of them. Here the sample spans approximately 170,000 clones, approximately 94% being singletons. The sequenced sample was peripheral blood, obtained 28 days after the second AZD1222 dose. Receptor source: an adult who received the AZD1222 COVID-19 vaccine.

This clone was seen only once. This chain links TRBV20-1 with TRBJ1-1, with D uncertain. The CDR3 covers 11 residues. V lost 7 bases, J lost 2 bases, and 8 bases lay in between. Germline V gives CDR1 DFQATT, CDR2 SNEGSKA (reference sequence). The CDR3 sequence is CSVIDNTEAFF. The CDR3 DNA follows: TGCAGTGTTATCGACAACACTGAAGCTTTCTTT.

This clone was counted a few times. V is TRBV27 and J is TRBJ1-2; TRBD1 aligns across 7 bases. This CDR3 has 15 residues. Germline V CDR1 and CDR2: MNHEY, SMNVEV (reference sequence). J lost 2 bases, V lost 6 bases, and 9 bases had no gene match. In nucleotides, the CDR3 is TGTGCCAGCAGGACAAAAGGGGGCGTCAACTATGGCTACACCTTC. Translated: CASRTKGGVNYGYTF.

The CDR3 region is CASSFGTTGAYEQYF. DNA for the CDR3: TGTGCCAGCAGCTTTGGGACCACCGGGGCCTACGAGCAGTACTTC. The genes are TRBV7-2 and TRBJ2-7, with D perhaps matching TRBD1 or TRBD2 (5 bases each). The V gene's germline CDR1 is SGHTA and CDR2 FQGNSA. Trimming pared 3 bases from V and 2 bases from J, leaving 14 bases between. The CDR3 contains 15 residues.

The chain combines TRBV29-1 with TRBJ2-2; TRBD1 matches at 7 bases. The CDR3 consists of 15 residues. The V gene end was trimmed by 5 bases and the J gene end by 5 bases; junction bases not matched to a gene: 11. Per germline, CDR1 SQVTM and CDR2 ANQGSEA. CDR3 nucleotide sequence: TGCAGCGTTAGGAGCCAGGGGGTTGGGACCGGGGAGCTGTTTTTT. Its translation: CSVRSQGVGTGELFF.

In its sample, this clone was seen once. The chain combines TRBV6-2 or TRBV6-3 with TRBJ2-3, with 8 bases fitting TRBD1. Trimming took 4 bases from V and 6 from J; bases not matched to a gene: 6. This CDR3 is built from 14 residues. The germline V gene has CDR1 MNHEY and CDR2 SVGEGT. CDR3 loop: CASSLTGVADTQYF. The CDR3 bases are TGTGCCAGCAGTTTGACAGGGGTAGCGGATACGCAGTATTTT.

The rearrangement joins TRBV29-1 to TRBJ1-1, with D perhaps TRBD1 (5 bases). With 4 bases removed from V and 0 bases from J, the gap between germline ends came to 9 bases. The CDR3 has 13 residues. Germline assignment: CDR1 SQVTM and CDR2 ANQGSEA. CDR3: CSVVQGLNTEAFF. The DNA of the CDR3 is TGCAGCGTTGTGCAGGGCTTGAACACTGAAGCTTTCTTT.

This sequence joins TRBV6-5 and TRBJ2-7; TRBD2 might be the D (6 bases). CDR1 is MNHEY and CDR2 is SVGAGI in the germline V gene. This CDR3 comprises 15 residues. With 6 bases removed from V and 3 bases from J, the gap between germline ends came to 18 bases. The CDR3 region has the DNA TGTGCCAGCAGCTGGCGCGGGGATGATCTCTACGAGCAGTACTTC. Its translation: CASSWRGDDLYEQYF.

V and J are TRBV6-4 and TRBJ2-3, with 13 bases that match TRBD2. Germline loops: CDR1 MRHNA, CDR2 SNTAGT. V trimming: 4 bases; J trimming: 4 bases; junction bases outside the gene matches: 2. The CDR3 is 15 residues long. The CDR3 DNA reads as TGTGCCAGCAGTGCACTAGCGGGAGGGCCAGATACGCAGTATTTT. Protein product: CASSALAGGPDTQYF.

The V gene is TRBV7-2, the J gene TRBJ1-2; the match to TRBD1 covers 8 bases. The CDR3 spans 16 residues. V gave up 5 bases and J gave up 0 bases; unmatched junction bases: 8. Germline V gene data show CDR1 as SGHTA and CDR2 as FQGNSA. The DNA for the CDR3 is TGTGCCAGCAGCGCAGCCGGGACAGGAGCTAACTATGGCTACACCTTC. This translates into CASSAAGTGANYGYTF.

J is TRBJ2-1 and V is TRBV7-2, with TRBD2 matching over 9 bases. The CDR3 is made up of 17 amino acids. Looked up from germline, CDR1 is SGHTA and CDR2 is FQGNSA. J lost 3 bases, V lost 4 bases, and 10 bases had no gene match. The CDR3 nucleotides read TGTGCCAGCAGCTCGCAACAAACTAGCGGGTTCTACAATGAGCAGTTCTTC. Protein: CASSSQQTSGFYNEQFF.

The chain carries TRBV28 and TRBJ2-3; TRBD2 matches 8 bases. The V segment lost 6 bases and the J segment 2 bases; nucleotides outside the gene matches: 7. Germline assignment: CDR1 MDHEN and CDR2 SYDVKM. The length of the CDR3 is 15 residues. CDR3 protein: CASSLTAGVTDTQYF. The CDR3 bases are TGTGCCAGCAGCCTGACAGCGGGAGTCACAGATACGCAGTATTTT.

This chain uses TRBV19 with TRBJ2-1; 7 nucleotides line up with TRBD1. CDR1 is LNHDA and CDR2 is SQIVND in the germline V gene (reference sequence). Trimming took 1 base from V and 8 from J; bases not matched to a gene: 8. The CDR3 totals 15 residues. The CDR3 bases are TGTGCCAGTAGTATAGCCCGACAGGGAGTGGATGAGCAGTTCTTC. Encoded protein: CASSIARQGVDEQFF.

CDR3 DNA sequence: TGTGCCAGCAGCCAGCGAGCTGAAGCTTTCTTT. Its protein is CASSQRAEAFF. The V call is TRBV3-1 (or the pseudogene TRBV3-2), the J call TRBJ1-1, with D unresolved. The CDR3 contains 11 residues. Trimming took off 3 bases at V and 6 bases at J, with 5 bases between the two ends. Germline V gene sequence: CDR1 LGHDT, CDR2 YNNKEL (reference sequence).

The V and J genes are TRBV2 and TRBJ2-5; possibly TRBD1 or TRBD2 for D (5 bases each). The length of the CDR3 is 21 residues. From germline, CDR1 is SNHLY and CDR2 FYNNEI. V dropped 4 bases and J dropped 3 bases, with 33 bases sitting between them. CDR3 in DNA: TGTGCCAGCAGTGGGTCCGGCCGGGGACGGGAACTCCACCGCCGGGAAGAGACCCAGTACTTC. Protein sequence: CASSGSGRGRELHRREETQYF. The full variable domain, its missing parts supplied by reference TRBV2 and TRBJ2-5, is EPEVTQTPSHQVTQMGQEVILRCVPISNHLYFYWYRQILGQKVEFLVSFYNNEISEKSEIFDDQFSVERPDGSNFTLKIRSTKLEDSAMYFCASSGSGRGRELHRREETQYFGPGTRLLVL.

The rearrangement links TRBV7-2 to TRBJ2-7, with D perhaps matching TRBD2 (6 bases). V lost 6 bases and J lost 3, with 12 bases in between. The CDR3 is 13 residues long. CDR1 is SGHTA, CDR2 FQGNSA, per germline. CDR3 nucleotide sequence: TGTGCCAGCAGTTCCGGGACTGGCTACGAGCAGTACTTC. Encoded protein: CASSSGTGYEQYF.

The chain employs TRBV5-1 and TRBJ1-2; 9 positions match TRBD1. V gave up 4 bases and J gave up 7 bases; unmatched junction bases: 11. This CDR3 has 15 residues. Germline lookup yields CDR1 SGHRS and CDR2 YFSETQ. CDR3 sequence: CASSLNAGTGSGYTF. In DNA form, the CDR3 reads TGCGCCAGCAGCCTCAACGCCGGGACAGGGTCTGGCTACACCTTC.

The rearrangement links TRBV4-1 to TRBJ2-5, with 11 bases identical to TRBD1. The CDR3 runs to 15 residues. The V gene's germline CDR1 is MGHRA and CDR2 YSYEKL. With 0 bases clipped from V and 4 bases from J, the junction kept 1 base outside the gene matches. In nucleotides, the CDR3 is TGCGCCAGCAGCCAAGAGGGGACAGGGGGAGAGACCCAGTACTTC. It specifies CASSQEGTGGETQYF.